Listed here are 27 T cell receptor beta chains from one sample, sequenced in a study of OX40 agonist ivuxolimab in advanced cancers. Library preparation employed the immunoSEQ multiplex PCR assay. Sourced from immuneACCESS, this table was stored by TCRdb with only in-frame sequences that have V and J called. A share of the clones is absent; for the studies checked, an unresolved V gene accounts for under half, and the remainder has no known explanation. Here the sample has about 28,000 clones; 70% to 80% occur a single time. The ten largest clones capture around 10% of the sample. This specimen consisted of CD4+ or CD8+ T cells sorted from blood, obtained in a trial of the OX40 agonist ivuxolimab. The receptors were sampled from an adult with an advanced solid tumor such as melanoma, head and neck, liver or kidney cancer.

The chain has TRBV11-1 and TRBJ2-7; no firm D call. In germline, CDR1 is SGHAT, CDR2 FQDESV (reference sequence). This CDR3 is built from 12 residues. V dropped 3 bases and J dropped 3 bases, with 6 bases sitting between them. CDR3 sequence reads: CASSFASYEQYF. The CDR3 DNA reads TGTGCCAGCAGCTTTGCCAGCTACGAGCAGTACTTC.

This chain uses TRBV2 with TRBJ2-7; D gene uncertain. CDR3 length: 12 amino acids. The germline V gene has CDR1 SNHLY and CDR2 FYNNEI. Trimming cost V 3 bases and J 1 base, with 4 bases left between them. The CDR3 DNA follows: TGTGCCAGCAGTGACGGGTCCTACGAGCAGTACTTC. Amino acid sequence: CASSDGSYEQYF.

The chain couples TRBV4-2 to TRBJ1-2, with 9 nucleotides matching TRBD1. The CDR3 runs 16 residues. With V trimmed by 2 bases and J by 3 bases, 7 bases remained unmatched. Looked up from germline, CDR1 is LGHNA and CDR2 is YNFKEQ. The CDR3 spells CASSQRTGEVHYGYTF. The CDR3 DNA reads as TGTGCCAGCAGCCAACGGACAGGGGAGGTGCACTATGGCTACACCTTC.

V gene TRBV28 combines with J gene TRBJ1-4, with D tentatively TRBD1 (5 bases). Germline CDR1 MDHEN, CDR2 SYDVKM. The V end lost 6 bases, the J end lost 8 bases, and 13 bases lay between the germline ends. CDR3 length: 13 residues. The CDR3 nucleotides are TGTGCCAGCAGAAACCAGGGACTCGAAAAACTGTTTTTT. This codes for CASRNQGLEKLFF.

The chain is built from TRBV6-5 and TRBJ1-5; D not certain. Germline-derived CDR1 and CDR2 are MNHEY and SVGAGI. The V gene lost 4 bases and the J gene lost 5 bases, with 9 bases spanning the gap. The CDR3 spans 13 residues. The CDR3 loop is CASSSQFDQPQHF. The CDR3 DNA is TGTGCCAGCAGTTCCCAGTTCGATCAGCCCCAGCATTTT.

The V call is TRBV5-6, the J call TRBJ2-7, with D perhaps given as TRBD1 or TRBD2 (5 bases each). Trimming stripped 3 bases from V and 6 bases from J, with 22 bases between. Germline V gene lookup returns CDR1 SGHDT and CDR2 YYEEEE. The CDR3 runs 16 residues. CDR3 DNA sequence: TGTGCCAGCAGCTCCCTAGATGTGGGGCTCCGGGGCGAGCAGTACTTC. As protein: CASSSLDVGLRGEQYF.

By sample share, this clone is medium-sized. This chain connects TRBV29-1 to TRBJ1-5; 10 bases line up with TRBD1. This CDR3 has 13 residues. With 7 bases clipped from V and 6 bases from J, the junction kept 6 bases outside the gene matches. The germline V gene has CDR1 SQVTM and CDR2 ANQGSEA. CDR3 loop: CSDSGQGGQPQHF. The CDR3 nucleotides read TGCAGCGACTCAGGACAGGGGGGTCAGCCCCAGCATTTT.

The CDR3 protein is CASIRRDRAGTDTQYF. CDR3 DNA sequence: TGTGCCAGCATAAGGCGGGACAGGGCTGGCACAGATACGCAGTATTTT. The genes are TRBV5-6 and TRBJ2-3, with TRBD1 matching 9 bases. Germline V gene sequence: CDR1 SGHDT, CDR2 YYEEEE. The V and J ends lost 6 bases and 1 base, in that order; junction bases with no gene match: 9. The CDR3 loop spans 16 amino acids.

This clone was seen only once. The chain has TRBV2 and TRBJ1-5; 8 bases are shared with TRBD1. Germline V gene data show CDR1 as SNHLY and CDR2 as FYNNEI. The CDR3 length is 15 residues. With V trimmed by 8 bases and J by 1 base, 7 bases remained unmatched. CDR3 bases: TGTGCCAGCCGGACAGGGTGGGACAGCAATCAGCCCCAGCATTTT. This gives the protein CASRTGWDSNQPQHF.

V and J are TRBV27 and TRBJ2-1; 7 nucleotides agree with TRBD2. J lost 1 base, V lost 4 bases, and 4 bases had no gene match. Germline CDR1 reads MNHEY; CDR2 reads SMNVEV (reference sequence). The CDR3 length is 15 residues. The CDR3 nucleotides are TGTGCCAGCAGTTCACTAGCGACTTCCTACAATGAGCAGTTCTTC. Encoded protein: CASSSLATSYNEQFF.

This chain joins TRBV7-9 and TRBJ1-1, with D perhaps matching TRBD1 (5 bases). V lost 9 bases and J lost 3, with 14 bases in between. CDR1 and CDR2 from the germline V gene are SEHNR and FQNEAQ (reference sequence). This CDR3 contains 13 residues. CDR3 coding DNA: TGTGCCAGTCTGCCGCCGGGGGACACTGAAGCTTTCTTT. It specifies CASLPPGDTEAFF.

V is TRBV5-6 and J is TRBJ2-7, with unresolved D. Germline V gives CDR1 SGHDT, CDR2 YYEEEE. This CDR3 has 14 amino acids. The V and J ends lost 2 bases and 1 base respectively, with 10 bases between them. CDR3 region: CASSLPRRSYEQYF. The CDR3 region has the DNA TGTGCCAGCAGCTTACCGCGAAGGTCCTACGAGCAGTACTTC.

The rearrangement uses TRBV27 and TRBJ1-1; D remains unclear. Germline CDR1 reads MNHEY; CDR2 reads SMNVEV (reference sequence). V was clipped by 3 bases and J by 1 base, with 9 bases between them. The CDR3 is 14 residues long. The CDR3 DNA follows: TGTGCCAGCAGTTTGGCGCCGACGAACACTGAAGCTTTCTTT. Its translation is CASSLAPTNTEAFF.

The chain links TRBV7-9 to TRBJ2-5, with 9 bases aligning to TRBD2. The length of the CDR3 is 14 residues. CDR1 and CDR2 (germline): SEHNR, FQNEAQ (reference sequence). V lost 5 bases, J lost 2 bases, and 3 bases stayed unmatched. DNA for the CDR3: TGTGCCAGCAGCCCCGCGGGGGGGCAAGAGACCCAGTACTTC. It translates to CASSPAGGQETQYF.

This rearrangement joins TRBV14 to TRBJ2-3, with no clear D. Trimming took 0 bases from V and 6 from J, leaving 10 bases between them. Per germline, CDR1 SGHDN and CDR2 FVKESK. The length of the CDR3 is 14 residues. In DNA form, the CDR3 reads TGTGCCAGCAGCCAAGACCAGTCCTGGGATACGCAGTATTTT. It is translated as CASSQDQSWDTQYF.

This chain joins TRBV6-5 and TRBJ2-1; D not resolved. The CDR3 extends over 13 amino acids. CDR1 MNHEY and CDR2 SVGAGI come from the germline V gene. The V end lost 1 base, the J end lost 7 bases, and 8 bases lay between the germline ends. This CDR3 reads CASSYLGYNEQFF. CDR3 DNA sequence: TGTGCCAGCAGTTACTTGGGGTATAATGAGCAGTTCTTC.

This clone occurred once. CDR3 nucleotide sequence: TGTGCCAGCAGTTTCAGGGACAGGTCGTACAATGAGCAGTTCTTC. Protein: CASSFRDRSYNEQFF. The V gene is TRBV6-6, the J gene TRBJ2-1, with 8 bases aligning to TRBD1. The germline gives CDR1 MNHNY, CDR2 SVGAGI (reference sequence). The CDR3 length is 15 residues. The junction had 6 bases not matched to a gene; V was cut back by 4 bases and J by 4 bases.

J is TRBJ2-2 and V is TRBV2, with D uncertain. This CDR3 spans 16 amino acids. CDR1 is SNHLY and CDR2 is FYNNEI in the germline V gene. Trimming shortened V by 1 base and J by 6 bases, and 15 bases separated the two germline ends. Written as DNA, the CDR3 is TGTGCCAGCAGTGAAGAGATTGATGGGAATCCCGGGGAGCTGTTTTTT. Encoded protein: CASSEEIDGNPGELFF.

The chain carries TRBV5-1 and TRBJ2-2; D uncertain. The V end was cut by 1 base, the J end by 5 bases, with 3 bases between. CDR3 length: 12 residues. The germline CDR1 and CDR2 sequences are SGHRS and YFSETQ. The CDR3 coding sequence is TGCGCCAGCAGCTTGTTAACCGGGGAGCTGTTTTTT. Its translation is CASSLLTGELFF.

The V and J genes are TRBV9 and TRBJ1-1, with D unresolved. CDR1 and CDR2 (germline): SGDLS, YYNGEE. The CDR3 has 12 residues. The ends were cut back, 1 base at V and 5 bases at J, with 6 bases in the middle. The CDR3 DNA is TGTGCCAGCAGCGTACGGGGTACTGAAGCTTTCTTT. It translates to CASSVRGTEAFF.

The chain is built from TRBV6-4 and TRBJ2-3; unclear D gene. This CDR3 is 15 amino acids long. Trimming shortened V by 4 bases and J by 3 bases, and 14 bases separated the two germline ends. In germline, CDR1 is MRHNA, CDR2 SNTAGT. CDR3 sequence (DNA): TGTGCCAGCAGTGCGGGCCTTACTCGAACAGATACGCAGTATTTT. This codes for CASSAGLTRTDTQYF.

This chain connects TRBV4-3 to TRBJ2-7; D not certain. Germline V gives CDR1 LGHNA, CDR2 YSLEER. V was cut by 1 base and J by 0 bases, with 7 bases left in between. The CDR3 loop spans 14 amino acids. The CDR3 loop is CASSQGRYSYEQYF. DNA for the CDR3: TGCGCCAGCAGCCAAGGGCGCTACTCCTACGAGCAGTACTTC.

This chain links TRBV11-1 with TRBJ1-4, with a possible D match to TRBD1 (6 bases). Germline V gene data show CDR1 as SGHAT and CDR2 as FQDESV (reference sequence). V shed 2 bases and J shed 2 bases, with 15 bases lying between them. The CDR3 totals 17 residues. The CDR3 region is CASSLFPRDTTNEKLFF. CDR3 nucleotide sequence: TGTGCCAGCAGCTTATTTCCCAGGGACACTACTAATGAAAAACTGTTTTTT. Filled out from reference TRBV11-1 and TRBJ1-4, the complete variable domain reads EAEVAQSPRYKITEKSQAVAFWCDPISGHATLYWYRQILGQGPELLVQFQDESVVDDSQLPKDRFSAERLKGVDSTLKIQPAELGDSAMYLCASSLFPRDTTNEKLFFGSGTQLSVL.

This chain joins TRBV21-1 and TRBJ1-4. TRBV21-1 counts as a pseudogene. The CDR3 contains 15 residues. The CDR3, as DNA: TGTGCCAGCAGCAAAAGGGAGGGGACTAATGAAAAACTGTTTTTT. Translating it yields CASSKREGTNEKLFF.

J is TRBJ2-2 and V is TRBV10-3; D not resolved. Trimming shortened V by 0 bases and J by 4 bases, and 12 bases separated the two germline ends. The CDR3 sequence is 16 residues long. In germline, CDR1 is ENHRY, CDR2 SYGVKD. CDR3 DNA: TGTGCCATCAGTGAGTCAGGCTACCGCGGCACCGGGGAGCTGTTTTTT. Its protein product is CAISESGYRGTGELFF.

This clone was seen more than once but under ten times. V and J are TRBV6-5 and TRBJ1-5; no reliable D call. Germline values: CDR1 MNHEY, CDR2 SVGAGI. Trimming cost V 7 bases and J 3 bases, with 16 bases left between them. This CDR3 has 15 amino acids. Written as DNA, the CDR3 is TGTGCCAGCACCCCGCACGGGAACACCAATCAGCCCCAGCATTTT. Protein: CASTPHGNTNQPQHF.

In nucleotides, the CDR3 is TGTGCCAGCAGCCCTGGATCATGGGGGTACGAGCAGTACTTC. This gives the protein CASSPGSWGYEQYF. The V call is TRBV7-2, the J call TRBJ2-7; either TRBD1 or TRBD2 may supply D (5 bases each). V was pared by 5 bases and J by 4 bases, with 15 bases between. The CDR3 has 14 residues. The germline V gene encodes CDR1 SGHTA and CDR2 FQGNSA. Together with reference TRBV7-2 and TRBJ2-7, the CDR3 gives the full variable domain: GAGVSQSPSNKVTEKGKDVELRCDPISGHTALYWYRQSLGQGLEFLIYFQGNSAPDKSGLPSDRFSAERTGGSVSTLTIQRTQQEDSAVYLCASSPGSWGYEQYFGPGTRLTVT.